The present entry profiles one T cell receptor (beta chain) with its context. Via MiXCR, TCRdb re-called the RT-PCR reads, giving one row per CDR3 protein. The data contain roughly 18,000 distinct CDR3 sequences, roughly two thirds of them seen just once; the ten biggest clones take up roughly 8.4%. Trimming removed 5 bases at V and 1 base at J, with 11 bases between. Germline V gene data show CDR1 as SNHLY and CDR2 as FYNNEI. CDR3 length: 14 residues. The data are from a study of yellow fever vaccine responses in identical twins. This TCR derives from a woman aged 18-30 years who received the yellow fever vaccine. Specimen: T cells from blood (PBMCs), unsorted or a sorted subset (not recorded which), collected before or after yellow fever vaccination (not recorded which). The chain uses TRBV2 and TRBJ1-1; maybe TRBD1 (5 bases). The CDR3: CASSQLTGNTEAFF. The CDR3, as DNA: TGTGCCAGCAGTCAACTAACAGGGAACACTGAAGCTTTCTTT.